One and the same sample provided the 30 T cell receptor beta chains below, sequenced in a study of control samples from healthy donors and cancer patients. Sequenced by immunoSEQ multiplex PCR; TCRdb stores in-frame clones only, minus some. The sample has about 160,000 clones; approximately 96% are singletons. Material for sequencing was blood. Receptors were obtained from a woman aged 30 to 39 in good health.

This chain links TRBV7-8 with TRBJ1-6; 9 nucleotides line up with TRBD1. This CDR3 spans 15 amino acids. V was pared by 5 bases and J by 10 bases, with 9 bases of the junction left unmatched. Germline assignment: CDR1 SGHVS and CDR2 FQNEAQ. The CDR3 protein is CASSPRQGVDSPLHF. CDR3 coding DNA: TGTGCCAGCAGCCCCAGACAGGGGGTGGACTCACCCCTCCACTTT.

The sample holds a few counts of this clone. V and J are TRBV21-1 and TRBJ2-7; the table's TRBD2 call for D was not verified on the DNA. TRBV21-1 is assigned pseudogene status. This CDR3 region has 15 residues. The CDR3 sequence is CASSYGTSGSGEQYF. In nucleotides, the CDR3 is TGTGCCAGCAGCTACGGGACTAGCGGGTCAGGCGAGCAGTACTTC.

The genes are TRBV6-4 and TRBJ2-2; a weak D match, TRBD2 (7 bases). This CDR3 comprises 14 residues. From germline, CDR1 is MRHNA and CDR2 SNTAGT. Trimming took 5 bases from V and 5 from J, leaving 12 bases between them. CDR3 coding DNA: TGTGCCAGCAGTCGGGGGGCTTCGACCGGGGAGCTGTTTTTT. It encodes CASSRGASTGELFF.

The V call is TRBV6-4, the J call TRBJ2-1, with 13 bases matching TRBD2. The V and J ends lost 6 bases and 7 bases, in that order; junction bases with no gene match: 3. CDR1 is MRHNA, CDR2 SNTAGT, per germline. CDR3 length: 14 amino acids. CDR3 DNA sequence: TGTGCCAGCAGGACTAGCGGGAGGTCTAATGAGCAGTTCTTC. It codes for CASRTSGRSNEQFF.

This clone has only a few counts. This chain links TRBV28 with TRBJ1-5; D perhaps matches TRBD1 (5 bases). The length of the CDR3 is 14 residues. Trimming took off 4 bases at V and 7 bases at J, with 14 bases between the two ends. Germline V CDR1 and CDR2: MDHEN, SYDVKM. CDR3: CASSSGTWGQPQHF. Written as DNA, the CDR3 is TGTGCCAGCAGTTCGGGGACCTGGGGCCAGCCCCAGCATTTT.

This CDR3 is CASSLGGRGYNTEAFF. The DNA for the CDR3 is TGTGCCAGCAGCTTAGGTGGCAGGGGTTATAACACTGAAGCTTTCTTT. This sequence joins TRBV5-4 and TRBJ1-1; the D gene is possibly TRBD1 (6 bases). The CDR3 is 16 residues long. The V end lost 2 bases, the J end lost 2 bases, and 16 bases lay between the germline ends. The germline gives CDR1 SGHNT, CDR2 YYREEE (reference sequence).

The chain joins TRBV15 to TRBJ2-3; 7 nucleotides match TRBD2. With V trimmed by 3 bases and J by 2 bases, 5 bases remained unmatched. CDR3 size: 15 residues. CDR1 is LNHNV, CDR2 YYDKDF, per germline (reference sequence). As DNA, the CDR3 is TGTGCCACCAGCAGTTATCTAGCGGACACAGATACGCAGTATTTT. Translating gives CATSSYLADTDTQYF.

The chain employs TRBV7-9 and TRBJ1-6, with 11 bases identical to TRBD1. V trimming: 5 bases; J trimming: 10 bases; junction bases outside the gene matches: 10. CDR1 is SEHNR, CDR2 FQNEAQ, per germline (reference sequence). CDR3 length: 16 residues. This CDR3 is CASSPSGTGGGSPLHF. The CDR3 DNA sequence: TGTGCCAGCAGCCCTTCCGGGACAGGGGGAGGATCACCCCTCCACTTT.

This chain uses TRBV9 with TRBJ2-7; 9 nucleotides align to TRBD2. This CDR3 spans 15 amino acids. V was pared by 0 bases and J by 5 bases, with 6 bases of the junction left unmatched. CDR1 is SGDLS and CDR2 is YYNGEE in the germline V gene. CDR3: CASSVGPSGVNEQYF. Here the CDR3 DNA reads TGTGCCAGCAGCGTAGGGCCTAGCGGGGTGAACGAGCAGTACTTC.

CDR3 sequence (DNA): TGCGCCAGCAGCTTGGCAGAAAGTGGAAACACCATATATTTT. This encodes CASSLAESGNTIYF. The V call is TRBV5-1, the J call TRBJ1-3; D unresolved. The CDR3 extends over 14 amino acids. The V and J ends lost 0 bases and 3 bases respectively, with 7 bases between them. CDR1 is SGHRS and CDR2 is YFSETQ in the germline V gene.

The chain links TRBV30 to TRBJ1-5; D may be TRBD1 (5 bases). The CDR3 runs 13 residues. Trimming cost V 1 base and J 5 bases, with 9 bases left between them. Germline CDR1 GTSNPN, CDR2 SVGIG (reference sequence). CDR3 DNA: TGTGCCTGGAGTGGCAGGGTAGATCAGCCCCAGCATTTT. Amino acid sequence: CAWSGRVDQPQHF.

V and J are TRBV10-2 and TRBJ2-3; no clear D gene. Trimming pared 5 bases from V and 4 bases from J, leaving 10 bases between. The CDR3 extends over 13 amino acids. CDR1 is WSHSY and CDR2 is SAAADI in the germline V gene. DNA for the CDR3: TGCGCCAGCAGTACGATGGGCTCAGATACGCAGTATTTT. This sequence encodes CASSTMGSDTQYF.

The rearrangement links TRBV21-1 to TRBJ2-3; no check of the table's D call, TRBD1, against the DNA was made. TRBV21-1 represents a pseudogene. The CDR3 covers 16 residues. DNA of the CDR3: TGTGCCAGCAGCAGGGAAGCGACAGGGGGCACAGATACGCAGTATTTT. Protein sequence: CASSREATGGTDTQYF.

The chain employs TRBV4-1 and TRBJ2-1; no reliable D call. The germline V gene has CDR1 MGHRA and CDR2 YSYEKL. The CDR3 spans 11 residues. The ends were cut back, 4 bases at V and 7 bases at J, with 5 bases in the middle. Written as DNA, the CDR3 is TGCGCCAGCAGCCGCTGGAATGAGCAGTTCTTC. It encodes CASSRWNEQFF.

This chain uses TRBV18 with TRBJ1-4, with 7 bases lining up with TRBD1. With V trimmed by 3 bases and J by 5 bases, 0 bases remained unmatched. This CDR3 region has 13 residues. Germline CDR1 and CDR2: KGHSH and LQKENI. CDR3 region: CASSPGQNEKLFF. The CDR3 DNA is TGTGCCAGCTCACCGGGACAGAATGAAAAACTGTTTTTT.

This chain connects TRBV2 to TRBJ1-1; 11 bases match TRBD1. The CDR3 runs 15 residues. Germline V lookup: CDR1 SNHLY, CDR2 FYNNEI. The ends lost 8 bases at V and 5 bases at J; junction bases unmatched: 10. The CDR3 region is CASGWDRGSKTEAFF. In DNA form, the CDR3 reads TGTGCCAGCGGATGGGACAGGGGGAGCAAAACTGAAGCTTTCTTT.

The rearrangement uses TRBV19 and TRBJ2-3; maybe TRBD2 (6 bases). The V and J ends lost 3 bases and 0 bases respectively, with 16 bases between them. Germline loops: CDR1 LNHDA, CDR2 SQIVND (reference sequence). This CDR3 is built from 17 residues. CDR3 bases: TGTGCCAGTAGTATGGGGGGAGCCGCCCAGAGCACAGATACGCAGTATTTT. This sequence encodes CASSMGGAAQSTDTQYF.

The rearrangement links TRBV27 to TRBJ2-1; 8 bases match TRBD2. V dropped 5 bases and J dropped 7; count of bases not matched to a gene: 13. CDR3 length: 16 amino acids. Germline V gene lookup returns CDR1 MNHEY and CDR2 SMNVEV (reference sequence). CDR3 loop: CASSRGGRTSRNEQFF. As DNA, the CDR3 is TGTGCCAGCAGTCGCGGGGGGCGAACCTCTAGAAATGAGCAGTTCTTC.

The V and J genes are TRBV5-5 and TRBJ1-1, with D possibly matching TRBD1 (6 bases). V was trimmed by 1 base and J by 2 bases, leaving 12 bases between them. The CDR3 loop spans 15 amino acids. Germline V lookup: CDR1 SGHKS, CDR2 YYEKEE (reference sequence). The CDR3 sequence is CASSLRGIGNTEAFF. Here the CDR3 DNA reads TGTGCCAGCAGCTTGAGGGGGATCGGCAACACTGAAGCTTTCTTT.

This clone has only one observation. This chain connects TRBV6-1 to TRBJ1-2; D call uncertain. From germline, CDR1 is MNHNS and CDR2 SASEGT. The CDR3 runs to 14 residues. The V gene lost 0 bases and the J gene lost 6 bases, with 11 bases spanning the gap. CDR3 loop: CASSEAVVQNGYTF. The CDR3 coding sequence is TGTGCCAGCAGTGAAGCGGTGGTTCAGAATGGCTACACCTTC.

J is TRBJ1-1 and V is TRBV28; D gene uncertain. Trimming shortened V by 0 bases and J by 2 bases, and 10 bases separated the two germline ends. Germline V gene data show CDR1 as MDHEN and CDR2 as SYDVKM. The CDR3 contains 15 residues. The CDR3, as DNA: TGTGCCAGCAGTTTATGGGAGAACACAAACACTGAAGCTTTCTTT. This codes for CASSLWENTNTEAFF. The complete variable domain, with remaining parts taken from reference TRBV28 and TRBJ1-1, reads DVKVTQSSRYLVKRTGEKVFLECVQDMDHENMFWYRQDPGLGLRLIYFSYDVKMKEKGDIPEGYSVSREKKERFSLILESASTNQTSMYLCASSLWENTNTEAFFGQGTRLTVV.

The chain couples TRBV18 to TRBJ2-5, with D perhaps matching TRBD1 (5 bases). V was pared by 5 bases and J by 3 bases, with 16 bases between. CDR1 is KGHSH, CDR2 LQKENI, per germline. CDR3 length: 15 amino acids. This chain's CDR3 is CASSLFQGEEETQYF. In nucleotides, the CDR3 is TGTGCCAGCTCATTATTTCAGGGTGAAGAAGAGACCCAGTACTTC.

The rearrangement links TRBV28 to TRBJ2-5; the D call may be TRBD1 or TRBD2 (5 bases each). This CDR3 is 17 amino acids long. V lost 8 bases to trimming and J lost 4 bases, with 26 bases between them. CDR1 and CDR2 from the germline V gene are MDHEN and SYDVKM. CDR3 region: CASSSRDWGPGSETQYF. CDR3 coding DNA: TGTGCCAGCTCCAGCCGCGATTGGGGACCCGGGTCAGAGACCCAGTACTTC. Looking up the rest from reference TRBV28 and TRBJ2-5 gives the full variable domain: DVKVTQSSRYLVKRTGEKVFLECVQDMDHENMFWYRQDPGLGLRLIYFSYDVKMKEKGDIPEGYSVSREKKERFSLILESASTNQTSMYLCASSSRDWGPGSETQYFGPGTRLLVL.

V is TRBV7-9 and J is TRBJ2-1; the D gene is possibly TRBD2 (6 bases). Germline V gives CDR1 SEHNR, CDR2 FQNEAQ (reference sequence). With 11 bases removed from V and 6 bases from J, the gap between germline ends came to 14 bases. This CDR3 spans 12 amino acids. The DNA for the CDR3 is TGTGCCTTCGGGGGATTAAGCAATGAGCAGTTCTTC. Translating it yields CAFGGLSNEQFF.

J is TRBJ1-1 and V is TRBV19; D is uncertain. The CDR3 consists of 13 residues. Trimming took 7 bases from V and 0 from J, leaving 9 bases between them. CDR1 is LNHDA, CDR2 SQIVND, per germline (reference sequence). CDR3 sequence: CASKEEMNTEAFF. The CDR3 DNA sequence: TGTGCCAGTAAGGAGGAAATGAACACTGAAGCTTTCTTT.

The rearrangement links TRBV6-1 to TRBJ2-1, with D possibly TRBD1 on 5 matching bases. The germline V and J ends were trimmed by 3 bases and 0 bases, with 9 bases remaining between them. Germline V gene lookup returns CDR1 MNHNS and CDR2 SASEGT. The CDR3 is made up of 15 amino acids. As DNA, the CDR3 is TGTGCCAGCAGTGAGGACAATAGCTCCTACAATGAGCAGTTCTTC. This encodes CASSEDNSSYNEQFF.

Details on this clone: This sample includes further DNA sequences coding for the same CDR3. The chain combines TRBV10-3 with TRBJ1-1; D unresolved. Per germline, CDR1 ENHRY and CDR2 SYGVKD. There are 12 residues in the CDR3. Trimming removed 2 bases from V and 7 bases from J, with 8 bases in between. The CDR3 region has the DNA TGTGCCATCAGTGAGAAAGCCTTTGAAGCTTTCTTT. This encodes CAISEKAFEAFF.

The rearrangement uses TRBV28 and TRBJ2-3; 11 bases align to TRBD1. The CDR3 runs 17 residues. Germline CDR1 and CDR2: MDHEN and SYDVKM. Germline trimming cut 5 bases from V and 4 bases from J; bases unmatched to any gene: 11. CDR3 in amino acids: CASSGQGASLDSDTQYF. The DNA of the CDR3 is TGTGCCAGCAGTGGACAGGGGGCGAGTTTGGATTCAGATACGCAGTATTTT.

V is TRBV19 and J is TRBJ2-1; 7 bases line up with TRBD1. Per germline, CDR1 LNHDA and CDR2 SQIVND (reference sequence). This CDR3 has 15 residues. V shed 6 bases and J 9 bases; nucleotides not matched to a gene: 14. The CDR3: CASSPGGIMRFEQFF. The CDR3 DNA is TGTGCCAGTAGCCCAGGGGGAATCATGCGGTTTGAGCAGTTCTTC.

The chain has TRBV4-1 and TRBJ1-5; the D is unclear. The V and J ends lost 0 bases and 3 bases respectively, with 12 bases between them. The CDR3 totals 16 residues. Germline V CDR1 and CDR2: MGHRA, YSYEKL. This CDR3 is CASSQELAEINQPQHF. The CDR3 DNA follows: TGCGCCAGCAGCCAAGAGCTAGCGGAAATCAATCAGCCCCAGCATTTT.